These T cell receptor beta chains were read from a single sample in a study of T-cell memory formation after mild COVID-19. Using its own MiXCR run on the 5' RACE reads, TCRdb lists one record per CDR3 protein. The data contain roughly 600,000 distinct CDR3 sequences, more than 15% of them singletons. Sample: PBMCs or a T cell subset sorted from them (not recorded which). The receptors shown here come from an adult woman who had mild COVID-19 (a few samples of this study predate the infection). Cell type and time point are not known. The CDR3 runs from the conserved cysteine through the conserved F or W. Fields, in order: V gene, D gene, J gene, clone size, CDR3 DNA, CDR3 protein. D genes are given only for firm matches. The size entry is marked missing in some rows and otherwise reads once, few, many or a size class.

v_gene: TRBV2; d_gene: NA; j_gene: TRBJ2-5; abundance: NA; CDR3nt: TGTGCCAGCAGTGAATCCCAAGGGACCCAGTACTTC; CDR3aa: CASSESQGTQYF
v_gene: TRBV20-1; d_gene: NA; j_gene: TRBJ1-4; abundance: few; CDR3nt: TGCAGTGCTAGAGGTACCCCGTCCTGGACGGGGGCCTTTAATGAAAAACTGTTTTTT; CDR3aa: CSARGTPSWTGAFNEKLFF
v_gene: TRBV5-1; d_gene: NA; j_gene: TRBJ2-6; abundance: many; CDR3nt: TGTGCCAGCAGTTTAGACAGCTCTGGGGCCAACGTCCTGACTTTC; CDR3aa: CASSLDSSGANVLTF
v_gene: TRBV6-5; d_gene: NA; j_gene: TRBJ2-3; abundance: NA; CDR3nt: TGTGCCAGCAGTTACTCGATTAGTGCGGGTCCTAGCACAGATACGCAGTATTTT; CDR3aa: CASSYSISAGPSTDTQYF
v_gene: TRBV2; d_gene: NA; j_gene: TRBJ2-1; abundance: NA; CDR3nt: TGTGCCAGCAGGGAGACTCTACCGTCCCTCTACAATGAGCAGTTCTTC; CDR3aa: CASRETLPSLYNEQFF
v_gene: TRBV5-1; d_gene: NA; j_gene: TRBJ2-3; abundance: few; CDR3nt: TGCGCCAGCAGCCTGACCCCCGGATCTAGCACAGATACGCAGTATTTT; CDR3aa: CASSLTPGSSTDTQYF
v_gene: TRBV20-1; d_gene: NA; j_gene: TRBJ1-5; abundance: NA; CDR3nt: TGCAGTGCTGCTACGGGACCGAGAAATCAGCCCCAGCATTTT; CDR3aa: CSAATGPRNQPQHF
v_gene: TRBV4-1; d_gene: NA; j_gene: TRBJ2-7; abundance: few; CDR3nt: TGCGCCAGCAGCCAAGAAAATAGCGGCGCCTACGAGCAGTACTTC; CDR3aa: CASSQENSGAYEQYF
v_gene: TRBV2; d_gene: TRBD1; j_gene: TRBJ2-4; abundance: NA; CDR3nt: TGTGCCAGCAGGGGACAGTACATAGCCAAAAACATTCAGTACTTC; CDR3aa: CASRGQYIAKNIQYF
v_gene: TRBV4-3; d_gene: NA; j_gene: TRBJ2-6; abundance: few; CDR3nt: TGCGCCAGCAGCCAAGACGGAGCAGGCCTACCCGGGGCCAACGTCCTGACTTTC; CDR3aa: CASSQDGAGLPGANVLTF
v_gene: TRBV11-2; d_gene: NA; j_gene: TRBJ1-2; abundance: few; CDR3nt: TGTGCCAGCAGCTCTCGGGCAGGGACGAACTATGGCTACACCTTC; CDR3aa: CASSSRAGTNYGYTF
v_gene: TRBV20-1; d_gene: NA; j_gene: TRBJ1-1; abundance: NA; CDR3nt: TGCAGTGCTAGTGTAACCATGAACACTGAAGCTTTCTTT; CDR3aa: CSASVTMNTEAFF
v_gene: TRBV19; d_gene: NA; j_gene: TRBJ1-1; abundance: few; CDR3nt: TGTGCCAGTAGTCCCTTCGCCAGCATGAACACTGAAGCTTTCTTT; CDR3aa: CASSPFASMNTEAFF
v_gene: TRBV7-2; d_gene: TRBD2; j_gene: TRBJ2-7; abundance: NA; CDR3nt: TGTGCCAGCAGCCCATTTGCGGGAGGCCCGGGGGAGCAGTACTTC; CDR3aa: CASSPFAGGPGEQYF
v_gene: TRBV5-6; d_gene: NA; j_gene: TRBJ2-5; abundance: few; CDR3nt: TGTGCCAGCAGCTTGGCCCCCCGGACAAACTACCAAGAGACCCAGTACTTC; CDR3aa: CASSLAPRTNYQETQYF
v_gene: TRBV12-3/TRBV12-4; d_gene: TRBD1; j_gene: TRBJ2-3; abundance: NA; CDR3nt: TGTGCCAGCAGTCAGACAGGGTTTGAGGATACGCAGTATTTT; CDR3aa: CASSQTGFEDTQYF
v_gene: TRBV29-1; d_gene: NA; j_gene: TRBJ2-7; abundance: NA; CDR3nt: TGCAGCGTAGGTGGTGGCGGGCGTCTTGAGCAGTACTTC; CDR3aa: CSVGGGGRLEQYF
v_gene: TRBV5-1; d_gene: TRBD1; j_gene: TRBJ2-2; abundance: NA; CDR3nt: TGCGCCAGCAGCTTGGCCGGACAGGGAGTCACCGGGGAGCTGTTTTTT; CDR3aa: CASSLAGQGVTGELFF
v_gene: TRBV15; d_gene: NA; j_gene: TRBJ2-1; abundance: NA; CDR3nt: TGTGCCACCAGCAGAGATCTGGCGGGGGCTTTCTTCTTC; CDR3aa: CATSRDLAGAFFF
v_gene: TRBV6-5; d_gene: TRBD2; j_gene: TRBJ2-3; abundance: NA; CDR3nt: TGTGCCAGCAGTTTTGGGACTAGCGGGGGGAGAAATACGCAGTATTTT; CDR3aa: CASSFGTSGGRNTQYF
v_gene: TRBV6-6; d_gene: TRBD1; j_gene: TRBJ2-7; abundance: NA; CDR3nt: TGTGCCAGCAGTTACGGGGACAGGCTGGGCTACGAGCAGTACTTC; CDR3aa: CASSYGDRLGYEQYF
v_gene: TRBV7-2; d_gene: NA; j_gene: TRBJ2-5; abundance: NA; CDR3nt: TGTGCCAGCAGCCCTACAGGGCAGCAAGAGACCCAGTACTTC; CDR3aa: CASSPTGQQETQYF
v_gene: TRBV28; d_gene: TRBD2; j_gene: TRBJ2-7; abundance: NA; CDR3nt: TGTGCCAGCAGTTTCCGGACTAGCGGGAGATCAGTCGAGCAGTACTTC; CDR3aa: CASSFRTSGRSVEQYF
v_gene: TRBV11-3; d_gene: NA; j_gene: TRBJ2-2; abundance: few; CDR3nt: TGTGCCAGCAGCCCGAAGGGGTTGGGCACCGGGGAGCTGTTTTTT; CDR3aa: CASSPKGLGTGELFF
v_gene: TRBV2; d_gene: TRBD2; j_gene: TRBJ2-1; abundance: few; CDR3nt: TGTGCCAGCAGTGAACTCCCCCTGGGTAGCGGGGGAAGCTCCTACAATGAGCAGTTCTTC; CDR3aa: CASSELPLGSGGSSYNEQFF
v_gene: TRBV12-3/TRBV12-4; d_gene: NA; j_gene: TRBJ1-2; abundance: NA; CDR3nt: TGTGCCCTAGGGGGAAGCTATGGCTACACCTTC; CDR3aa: CALGGSYGYTF
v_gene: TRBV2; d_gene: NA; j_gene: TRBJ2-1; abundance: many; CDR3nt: TGTGCCAGCAGGGGTGGGACTTACAATGAGCAGTTCTTC; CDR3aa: CASRGGTYNEQFF
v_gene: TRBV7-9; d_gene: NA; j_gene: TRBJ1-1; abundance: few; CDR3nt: TGTGCCAGCAGCTTAGATCTGGGGGCTTATGAAGCTTTCTTT; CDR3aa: CASSLDLGAYEAFF
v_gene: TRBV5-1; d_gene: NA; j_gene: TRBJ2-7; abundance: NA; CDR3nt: TGCGCCAGCAGCTCCGCTCTTGGCTACGAGCAGTACTTC; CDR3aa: CASSSALGYEQYF
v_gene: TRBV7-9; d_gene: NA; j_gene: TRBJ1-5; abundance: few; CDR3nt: TGTGCCAGCAGCAACGGACGCAATCAGCCCCAGCATTTT; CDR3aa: CASSNGRNQPQHF
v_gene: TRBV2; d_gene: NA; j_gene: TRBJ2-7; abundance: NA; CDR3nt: TGTGCCAGCAGTGGGGACGGGGCAGGCCGGGGAAATTGGCAGTACTTC; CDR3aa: CASSGDGAGRGNWQYF
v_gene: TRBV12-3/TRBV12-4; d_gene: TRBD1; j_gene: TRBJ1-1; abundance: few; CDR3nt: TGTGCCAGCAGTGACGACAGGGCGGGTAGAGAAGCTTTCTTT; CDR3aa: CASSDDRAGREAFF
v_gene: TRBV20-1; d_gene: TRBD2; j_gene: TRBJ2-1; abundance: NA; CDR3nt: TGCAGTGCTAGAGTCCTACTAGCGGGTACAAGCTCCTACAATGAGCAGTTCTTC; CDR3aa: CSARVLLAGTSSYNEQFF
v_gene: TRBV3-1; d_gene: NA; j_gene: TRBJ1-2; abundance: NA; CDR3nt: TGTGCCAGCAGCCAAACGGCAGCTAATGGCTACACCTTC; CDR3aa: CASSQTAANGYTF
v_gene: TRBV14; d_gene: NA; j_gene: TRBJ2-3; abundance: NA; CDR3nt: TGTGCCAGCAGCCAAGCCCGGACGGGGTCAGATACGCAGTATTTT; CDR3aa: CASSQARTGSDTQYF
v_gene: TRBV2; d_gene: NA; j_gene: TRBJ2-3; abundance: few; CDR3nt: TGTGCCAGCACAGGACCTAATAGCGATACGCAGTATTTT; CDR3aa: CASTGPNSDTQYF
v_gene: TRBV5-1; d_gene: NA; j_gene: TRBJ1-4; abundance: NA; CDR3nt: TGCGCCAGCAGCTTGGATTCCGGGTATAAGGAAAAACTGTTTTTT; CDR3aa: CASSLDSGYKEKLFF
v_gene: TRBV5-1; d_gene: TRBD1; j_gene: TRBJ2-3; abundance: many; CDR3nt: TGCGCCAGCAGCTTTGGACAGGGGGCCGGAGATACGCAGTATTTT; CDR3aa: CASSFGQGAGDTQYF